Below are 20 T cell receptor beta chains sequenced from a single sample in a study of regulatory T cells in long-lasting Graves disease. Time point noted: newly diagnosed GD, antithyroid drugs for less than 3 months. PBMC RNA served as the TCR library source. Combining iRepertoire HTBI primers with Arm-PCR of CDR3 regions, the authors built TCR beta libraries. TCRdb analysed the multiplex PCR reads with MiXCR anew, one entry per CDR3 protein. Of a few hundred thousand distinct CDR3 sequences in the sample, over 15% were seen once. These same data were also listed under a study on T cells in Graves' hyperthyroidism and ophthalmopathy.

Sequencing used peripheral blood mononuclear cells (PBMCs), obtained at new diagnosis, from a patient treated with antithyroid drugs. Receptors were obtained from a middle-aged man with Graves disease.

In this sample, this clonotype turned up a few times. V gene TRBV19 combines with J gene TRBJ1-2, with D unresolved. V was pared by 1 base and J by 5 bases, with 14 bases between. This CDR3 spans 15 amino acids. Germline V lookup: CDR1 LNHDA, CDR2 SQIVND (reference sequence). Here the CDR3 DNA reads TGTGCCAGTAGTATAGCACCATCCGGGAGGTATGGCTACACCTTC. It yields the protein CASSIAPSGRYGYTF.

This clonotype came up many times. The V call is TRBV4-2, the J call TRBJ2-5, with 9 positions matching TRBD2. Germline trimming cut 0 bases from V and 5 bases from J; bases unmatched to any gene: 10. CDR1 is LGHNA and CDR2 is YNFKEQ in the germline V gene. The CDR3 contains 17 residues. In nucleotides, the CDR3 is TGTGCCAGCAGCCAAGATATTCTAGCGGGACAATCGGAGACCCAGTACTTC. Translating gives CASSQDILAGQSETQYF.

In this sample, this clonotype turned up many times. The chain combines TRBV18 with TRBJ2-5; D is perhaps TRBD1 (6 bases). This CDR3 is built from 15 residues. Germline lookup yields CDR1 KGHSH and CDR2 LQKENI. The V end was cut by 0 bases, the J end by 5 bases, with 13 bases between. The CDR3 coding sequence is TGTGCCAGCTCACCACCGAGGGCAGGGGTGGAGACCCAGTACTTC. It translates to CASSPPRAGVETQYF.

The gene calls are TRBV30 and TRBJ2-2; 7 bases are shared with TRBD2. J gave up 4 bases and V 0 bases, and 2 bases lay outside the gene matches. CDR1 and CDR2 (germline): GTSNPN, SVGIG (reference sequence). This CDR3 is built from 14 residues. CDR3 coding DNA: TGTGCCTGGAGTGTAGCGGGGTCCACCGGGGAGCTGTTTTTT. It is translated as CAWSVAGSTGELFF. Based on the CDR3 plus reference TRBV30 and TRBJ2-2, the full variable domain is SQTIHQWPATLVQPVGSPLSLECTVEGTSNPNLYWYRQAAGRGLQLLFYSVGIGQISSEVPQNLSASRPQDRQFILSSKKLLLSDSGFYLCAWSVAGSTGELFFGEGSRLTVL.

This clonotype was counted many times. J is TRBJ1-1 and V is TRBV5-1; D not certain. The V gene's germline CDR1 is SGHRS and CDR2 YFSETQ. The CDR3 sequence is 13 residues long. Deletions cut 0 bases from V and 10 bases from J, with 13 bases between. The CDR3 DNA sequence: TGCGCCAGCAGCTTGGTGTCGAGGAACGGAGCTTTCTTT. Translated, it gives CASSLVSRNGAFF. Together with reference TRBV5-1 and TRBJ1-1, the CDR3 gives the full variable domain: KAGVTQTPRYLIKTRGQQVTLSCSPISGHRSVSWYQQTPGQGLQFLFEYFSETQRNKGNFPGRFSGRQFSNSRSEMNVSTLELGDSALYLCASSLVSRNGAFFGQGTRLTVV.

Ten or more counts support this clonotype. V and J are TRBV7-9 and TRBJ2-2, with D perhaps TRBD1 or TRBD2 (5 bases each). The CDR3 sequence is 16 residues long. CDR1 is SEHNR and CDR2 is FQNEAQ in the germline V gene (reference sequence). V dropped 7 bases and J dropped 3 bases, with 18 bases sitting between them. The CDR3 DNA reads as TGTGCCAGCACCCTAATGGGGCAGGGACACACCGGGGAGCTGTTTTTT. This translates into CASTLMGQGHTGELFF.

This clonotype was counted many times. The V gene is TRBV12-3 or TRBV12-4, the J gene TRBJ2-3; D uncertain. V was shortened by 5 bases and J by 6 bases, with 9 bases between the two germline ends. The CDR3 runs to 12 residues. The CDR3 bases are TGTGCCAGCAGTCACACCGCCGATACGCAGTATTTT. This translates into CASSHTADTQYF.

This clonotype showed up many times. The rearrangement uses TRBV12-3 or TRBV12-4 and TRBJ2-3; 7 bases are shared with TRBD1. This CDR3 comprises 16 residues. V was clipped by 6 bases and J by 0 bases; unmatched bases: 9. This chain's CDR3 is CASSPGTAFSTDTQYF. The CDR3 coding sequence is TGTGCCAGCAGCCCCGGGACAGCCTTTAGCACAGATACGCAGTATTTT.

This clonotype showed up many times. This chain uses TRBV6-1 with TRBJ2-1; TRBD2 matches 9 bases. CDR1 and CDR2 from the germline V gene are MNHNS and SASEGT. V dropped 3 bases and J dropped 7; count of bases not matched to a gene: 10. The CDR3 runs 16 residues. This chain's CDR3 is CASSDSAGGATNEQFF. In nucleotides, the CDR3 is TGTGCCAGCAGTGACTCAGCGGGGGGAGCCACTAATGAGCAGTTCTTC.

This clonotype was detected ten times or more. V usage is TRBV6-1 and J usage is TRBJ2-7; 7 bases agree with TRBD1. Trimming took 8 bases from V and 7 from J; bases not matched to a gene: 14. The germline V gene has CDR1 MNHNS and CDR2 SASEGT. The CDR3 is 14 residues long. The CDR3 DNA reads TGTGCCAGCGCCCGGGCAGGGGGAGTGGGGGAGCAGTACTTC. Translated, it gives CASARAGGVGEQYF.

Written as DNA, the CDR3 is TGCGCCAGCAGCCAAGGCGGTTTTACGCAGTATTTT. Protein product: CASSQGGFTQYF. V usage is TRBV4-3 and J usage is TRBJ2-3; D unresolved. The V gene's germline CDR1 is LGHNA and CDR2 YSLEER. The V end was cut by 1 base, the J end by 8 bases, with 7 bases between. This CDR3 has 12 residues.

There are a few counts of this clonotype. The V gene is TRBV15, the J gene TRBJ1-6; no clear D. CDR3 length: 16 amino acids. Germline CDR1 reads LNHNV; CDR2 reads YYDKDF (reference sequence). Trimming took off 2 bases at V and 6 bases at J, with 14 bases between the two ends. DNA of the CDR3: TGTGCCACCAGCAGACCCGGAGGGTACAGTAATTCACCCCTCCACTTT. Translating it yields CATSRPGGYSNSPLHF.

The gene calls are TRBV24-1 and TRBJ1-5, with TRBD1 identical over 7 bases. The CDR3 sequence is 15 residues long. The ends lost 2 bases at V and 4 bases at J; junction bases unmatched: 4. Per germline, CDR1 KGHDR and CDR2 SFDVKD. The CDR3 loop is CATSDSRGANQPQHF. Written as DNA, the CDR3 is TGTGCCACCAGTGATTCCAGGGGGGCGAATCAGCCCCAGCATTTT.

Ten or more counts support this clonotype. The chain employs TRBV7-2 and TRBJ2-1; 9 bases fit TRBD2. This CDR3 has 16 residues. Germline lookup yields CDR1 SGHTA and CDR2 FQGNSA. Trimming took 5 bases from V and 4 from J; bases not matched to a gene: 9. Written as DNA, the CDR3 is TGTGCCAGCAGCGAACGGACTAGCGTAGTTTACAATGAGCAGTTCTTC. As protein: CASSERTSVVYNEQFF.

In its sample, this clonotype was seen a few times. A clone one base away is much larger, so this may be a read error. J is TRBJ2-7 and V is TRBV12-3 or TRBV12-4; TRBD2 agrees at 12 bases. This CDR3 contains 16 residues. After removal of 5 bases from V and 3 bases from J, the junction contained 8 bases not matched to a gene. CDR3 nucleotide sequence: TGTGCCAGCAGTCTTTCACTAGCGGGGGGAGTCTACGAGCAGTACTTC. This encodes CASSLSLAGGVYEQYF.

This clonotype occurred many times. As DNA, the CDR3 is TGTGCCAGCTTCCCGGGACAGGACTATGGCTACACCTTC. Encoded protein: CASFPGQDYGYTF. The rearrangement uses TRBV18 and TRBJ1-2; 8 bases fit TRBD1. Looked up from germline, CDR1 is KGHSH and CDR2 is LQKENI. Trimming took 7 bases from V and 3 from J; bases not matched to a gene: 4. This CDR3 has 13 amino acids.

V is TRBV6-1 and J is TRBJ1-4; D is ambiguous. The germline gives CDR1 MNHNS, CDR2 SASEGT. With 8 bases removed from V and 6 bases from J, the gap between germline ends came to 13 bases. The CDR3 runs to 13 residues. DNA for the CDR3: TGTGCCAGCCATAACTTCGGGGATGAAAAACTGTTTTTT. It encodes CASHNFGDEKLFF.

This clonotype has a count of ten or more. This CDR3 is CSASASGANTGELFF. The CDR3 region has the DNA TGCAGTGCTAGTGCTAGCGGGGCGAACACCGGGGAGCTGTTTTTT. V and J are TRBV20-1 and TRBJ2-2; TRBD2 aligns across 9 bases. The ends lost 3 bases at V and 0 bases at J; junction bases unmatched: 2. The CDR3 has 15 residues. Per the germline V gene, CDR1 is DFQATT and CDR2 is SNEGSKA (reference sequence).

Worth noting for this clonotype: One end of the junction is discordant with germline, which a read error may explain. This chain joins TRBV28 and TRBJ1-6; 10 bases match TRBD1. CDR1 and CDR2 from the germline V gene are MDHEN and SYDVKM. The CDR3 runs 13 residues. CDR3: CASSLTGGLPPHF. The CDR3 nucleotides read TGTGCCAGCAGCTTGACAGGGGGCTTACCCCCCCACTTT.

This clonotype was seen repeatedly, ten times or more. V and J are TRBV7-9 and TRBJ2-3, with no clear D. Trimming shortened V by 5 bases and J by 4 bases, and 4 bases separated the two germline ends. This CDR3 spans 11 amino acids. CDR1 is SEHNR and CDR2 is FQNEAQ in the germline V gene (reference sequence). The DNA for the CDR3 is TGTGCCAGCAGCCGTTCAGATACGCAGTATTTT. Translating it yields CASSRSDTQYF.